A single T cell receptor beta chain is shown here with its context. The sample is drawn from a study of blood T cell repertoires in COVID-19. Study background: The study drew acute and convalescent COVID-19 samples from the United States, Italy and Spain.

Original methodology: Reference gene primer amplification yielded estimated nucleated cell counts. Clones were sequenced by immunoSEQ multiplex PCR, and TCRdb holds only the in-frame ones, with some missing. From that table come the V and J calls and clone size; the DNA was used to work out D and trimming. This sample has hundreds of thousands of clones, with roughly 84% found just once. V was clipped by 6 bases and J by 0 bases, with 9 bases between them. This CDR3 has 14 residues. CDR1 is KGHSH and CDR2 is LQKENI in the germline V gene. The TCR was taken from a woman aged 40 to 50 who had recovered from COVID-19. Sequenced input: PBMCs or T cells enriched from blood (not recorded which). This sequence joins TRBV18 and TRBJ1-3, with D unresolved. CDR3 nucleotide sequence: TGTGCCAGCTCTGACCGGAGCTCTGGAAACACCATATATTTT. As protein: CASSDRSSGNTIYF.